A single sample is the source of the 30 T cell receptor beta chains below, sequenced in a study of shared clonotypes between healthy human individuals. Generated by immunoSEQ multiplex PCR, the TCRdb table keeps only in-frame clones and is missing some. The repertoire holds over a million clones, with 75% to 80% as singletons. The source material was memory CD4+ T cells from PBMCs. Sample subset: CD45RA-negative fraction. Every receptor here comes from a man aged 18 to 30 in good health. Some clones in this sample may be carry-over from other donors' samples.

The gene calls are TRBV7-9 and TRBJ1-2; D unclear. This CDR3 is 14 amino acids long. The V gene's germline CDR1 is SEHNR and CDR2 FQNEAQ (reference sequence). With 5 bases removed from V and 2 bases from J, the gap between germline ends came to 12 bases. The CDR3 region is CASSQSTSNYGYTF. In DNA form, the CDR3 reads TGTGCCAGCAGCCAAAGTACATCCAACTATGGCTACACCTTC.

The chain recombines TRBV4-1 with TRBJ2-3; D may be TRBD1 or TRBD2 (6 bases each). Germline V gene sequence: CDR1 MGHRA, CDR2 YSYEKL. The CDR3 loop spans 14 amino acids. Trimming pared 4 bases from V and 6 bases from J, leaving 14 bases between. CDR3 residues: CASSPWGLADTQYF. The CDR3 nucleotides read TGCGCCAGCAGCCCGTGGGGGCTAGCGGATACGCAGTATTTT.

The genes are TRBV28 and TRBJ1-5; D gene uncertain. CDR1 MDHEN and CDR2 SYDVKM come from the germline V gene. The CDR3 extends over 13 amino acids. Trimming took 4 bases from V and 5 from J, leaving 9 bases between them. This CDR3 reads CASSSDYYQPQHF. CDR3 nucleotide sequence: TGTGCCAGCAGTTCCGACTACTATCAGCCCCAGCATTTT.

In this sample, this clone turned up many times. This sample includes further DNA sequences coding for the same CDR3. This chain links TRBV6-6 with TRBJ1-2; weak D call: TRBD1 (6 bases). This CDR3 has 14 amino acids. CDR1 and CDR2 from the germline V gene are MNHNY and SVGAGI (reference sequence). Trimming stripped 2 bases from V and 4 bases from J, with 11 bases between. DNA of the CDR3: TGTGCCAGCAGTTACGGACAGCTTCTCTATGGCTACACCTTC. Its translation: CASSYGQLLYGYTF.

V is TRBV5-6 and J is TRBJ1-5, with unresolved D. The CDR3 contains 12 residues. CDR1 is SGHDT, CDR2 YYEEEE, per germline. V dropped 1 base and J dropped 6 bases, with 5 bases sitting between them. The DNA for the CDR3 is TGTGCCAGCAGCTTGCCCGGTCAGCCCCAGCATTTT. As protein: CASSLPGQPQHF.

The chain combines TRBV30 with TRBJ2-7; 8 bases are a match to TRBD2. The V gene end was trimmed by 0 bases and the J gene end by 0 bases; junction bases not matched to a gene: 4. This CDR3 spans 15 amino acids. CDR1 and CDR2 (germline): GTSNPN, SVGIG (reference sequence). DNA for the CDR3: TGTGCCTGGAGTGTGGGGCTAGCGGGCTCCTACGAGCAGTACTTC. Its protein is CAWSVGLAGSYEQYF.

The J gene is TRBJ1-4, the V gene TRBV9, with TRBD1 matching over 7 bases. CDR1 is SGDLS and CDR2 is YYNGEE in the germline V gene. Germline trimming cut 6 bases from V and 7 bases from J; bases unmatched to any gene: 9. This CDR3 contains 14 residues. CDR3 region: CASNLEGASEKLFF. The CDR3 DNA is TGTGCCAGCAACCTTGAGGGGGCGAGTGAAAAACTGTTTTTT.

The gene calls are TRBV27 and TRBJ1-2; 9 bases are shared with TRBD1. The V gene end was trimmed by 5 bases and the J gene end by 10 bases; junction bases not matched to a gene: 11. The CDR3 is 14 residues long. Germline values: CDR1 MNHEY, CDR2 SMNVEV (reference sequence). In nucleotides, the CDR3 is TGTGCCAGCAGTCCCCAGGGACAGGGTCGGTTCTACACCTTC. Its protein product is CASSPQGQGRFYTF.

As concerns this clone: This is likely a read error, given that the CDR3 carries no conserved phenylalanine or tryptophan at its end. The DNA is left out, because the CDR3 cannot be placed on it with certainty; the CDR3 is given as TCRdb lists it. This chain joins TRBV7-8 and TRBJ2-7. The CDR3 spans 13 amino acids, including both terminal residues. The V gene's germline CDR1 is SGHVS and CDR2 FQNEAQ. CDR3 amino acids: CASSLGGDKAFLI.

This CDR3 is CASRRPTGYGYTF. The CDR3 nucleotides are TGTGCCAGCAGACGACCCACAGGGTATGGCTACACCTTC. The chain has TRBV28 and TRBJ1-2; TRBD1 might be the D (6 bases). Per the germline V gene, CDR1 is MDHEN and CDR2 is SYDVKM. Trimming pared 6 bases from V and 5 bases from J, leaving 13 bases between. The CDR3 runs 13 residues.

V gene TRBV7-3 combines with J gene TRBJ2-3, with 8 bases fitting TRBD2. This CDR3 spans 17 amino acids. CDR1 SGHTA and CDR2 FQGTGA come from the germline V gene. V dropped 2 bases and J dropped 6; count of bases not matched to a gene: 13. This CDR3 reads CASSLLGRTGGADTQYF. CDR3 sequence (DNA): TGTGCCAGCAGCTTACTCGGTCGTACGGGAGGGGCGGATACGCAGTATTTT.

About this clone: The same CDR3 is also encoded by other DNA sequences in this sample. The chain carries TRBV5-1 and TRBJ2-1, with 7 bases aligning to TRBD2. CDR3 length: 16 amino acids. Germline-derived CDR1 and CDR2 are SGHRS and YFSETQ. V gave up 0 bases and J gave up 4 bases; unmatched junction bases: 7. In DNA, the CDR3 is TGCGCCAGCAGCTTGGCCGGCGGGGGTTCTTACAATGAGCAGTTCTTC. Protein: CASSLAGGGSYNEQFF.

V is TRBV4-1 and J is TRBJ2-1, with D tentatively TRBD1 (6 bases). The CDR3 runs 15 residues. V was clipped by 7 bases and J by 0 bases, with 13 bases between them. Germline V lookup: CDR1 MGHRA, CDR2 YSYEKL. The CDR3 is CASNPQGSSYNEQFF. The CDR3 region has the DNA TGCGCCAGCAACCCGCAGGGGAGCTCCTACAATGAGCAGTTCTTC.

The chain employs TRBV20-1 and TRBJ1-2; D is unclear. Trimming cost V 1 base and J 8 bases, with 8 bases left between them. The CDR3 runs to 11 residues. Germline CDR1 is DFQATT and CDR2 is SNEGSKA (reference sequence). Here the CDR3 DNA reads TGCAGTGCTAGAGCAGTAGAAGGCTACACCTTC. Protein: CSARAVEGYTF.

The genes are TRBV19 and TRBJ1-5, with 9 bases identical to TRBD1. The CDR3 contains 15 residues. Germline trimming cut 8 bases from V and 4 bases from J; bases unmatched to any gene: 9. Germline-derived CDR1 and CDR2 are LNHDA and SQIVND (reference sequence). The CDR3 nucleotides read TGTGCCAGTGAAGACGACAGGGGGGTAAATCAGCCCCAGCATTTT. Translating it yields CASEDDRGVNQPQHF.

The rearrangement joins TRBV6-5 to TRBJ1-2; D unresolved. The germline gives CDR1 MNHEY, CDR2 SVGAGI. Trimming took 6 bases from V and 5 from J, leaving 16 bases between them. The CDR3 is 14 amino acids. CDR3 sequence: CASRRRTVTYGYTF. DNA for the CDR3: TGTGCCAGCAGGAGACGGACTGTGACTTATGGCTACACCTTC.

V usage is TRBV19 and J usage is TRBJ2-7; 10 bases agree with TRBD2. Trimming removed 3 bases from V and 3 bases from J; junction bases left unmatched: 5. The CDR3 runs to 15 residues. Germline V CDR1 and CDR2: LNHDA, SQIVND (reference sequence). The CDR3 DNA sequence: TGTGCCAGTAGTATGGCGGCTAGCGGGAGCTACGAGCAGTACTTC. Its protein product is CASSMAASGSYEQYF. Full variable domain (missing parts from reference TRBV19 and TRBJ2-7): DGGITQSPKYLFRKEGQNVTLSCEQNLNHDAMYWYRQDPGQGLRLIYYSQIVNDFQKGDIAEGYSVSREKKESFPLTVTSAQKNPTAFYLCASSMAASGSYEQYFGPGTRLTVT.

V and J are TRBV5-1 and TRBJ2-1; 7 bases are a match to TRBD2. The V and J ends lost 3 bases and 9 bases, in that order; junction bases with no gene match: 15. Per the germline V gene, CDR1 is SGHRS and CDR2 is YFSETQ. The CDR3 totals 16 residues. In nucleotides, the CDR3 is TGCGCCAGCAGCTCAGACGGGACTAACCCGGCGGGTGAGCAGTTCTTC. Residues: CASSSDGTNPAGEQFF.

This clone was detected only a few times. The chain combines TRBV2 with TRBJ1-4; D not resolved. Germline values: CDR1 SNHLY, CDR2 FYNNEI. The CDR3 totals 11 residues. V dropped 8 bases and J dropped 5 bases, with 6 bases sitting between them. CDR3 sequence: CASVGNEKLFF. The CDR3, as DNA: TGTGCCAGCGTCGGGAATGAAAAACTGTTTTTT. The whole variable domain, filled in from reference TRBV2 and TRBJ1-4, reads EPEVTQTPSHQVTQMGQEVILRCVPISNHLYFYWYRQILGQKVEFLVSFYNNEISEKSEIFDDQFSVERPDGSNFTLKIRSTKLEDSAMYFCASVGNEKLFFGSGTQLSVL.

The rearrangement links TRBV4-1 to TRBJ2-7; D is ambiguous. The CDR3 extends over 15 amino acids. Germline assignment: CDR1 MGHRA and CDR2 YSYEKL. V was cut by 0 bases and J by 4 bases, with 13 bases left in between. The CDR3 DNA follows: TGCGCCAGCAGCCAAGACGCAGCTTGGAGATACGAGCAGTACTTC. It specifies CASSQDAAWRYEQYF.

V usage is TRBV15 and J usage is TRBJ1-1; D perhaps matches TRBD1 (6 bases). In germline, CDR1 is LNHNV, CDR2 YYDKDF (reference sequence). The CDR3 covers 15 residues. Trimming took 3 bases from V and 3 from J, leaving 14 bases between them. The CDR3 DNA is TGTGCCACCAGCAGCGTATTAGGGGGGGACACTGAAGCTTTCTTT. This encodes CATSSVLGGDTEAFF. The variable domain in full, with the rest retrieved from reference TRBV15 and TRBJ1-1, is DAMVIQNPRYQVTQFGKPVTLSCSQTLNHNVMYWYQQKSSQAPKLLFHYYDKDFNNEADTPDNFQSRRPNTSFCFLDIRSPGLGDTAMYLCATSSVLGGDTEAFFGQGTRLTVV.

This chain uses TRBV15 with TRBJ2-1; TRBD2 aligns across 7 bases. Unmatched junction bases numbered 5, after V lost 1 base and J lost 5 bases. There are 15 residues in the CDR3. The V gene's germline CDR1 is LNHNV and CDR2 YYDKDF (reference sequence). The chain's CDR3 is CATSRVLAAHNEQFF. The CDR3 DNA is TGTGCCACCAGCAGAGTTCTAGCGGCTCACAATGAGCAGTTCTTC.

CDR3 bases: TGTGCCAGCAGTTATAAGGAGCCCGGGGAGCTGTTTTTT. Its translation is CASSYKEPGELFF. The rearrangement joins TRBV2 to TRBJ2-2; D gene uncertain. CDR1 SNHLY and CDR2 FYNNEI come from the germline V gene. The V and J ends lost 5 bases and 6 bases respectively, with 10 bases between them. CDR3 size: 13 residues.

CDR3 amino acids: CASSSSGQGSYEQYF. The CDR3 DNA sequence: TGTGCCAGCAGCTCATCGGGGCAGGGATCCTACGAGCAGTACTTC. V gene TRBV7-2 combines with J gene TRBJ2-7, with D possibly being TRBD1 or TRBD2 (5 bases each). Germline CDR1 SGHTA, CDR2 FQGNSA. The CDR3 covers 15 residues. Trimming took 4 bases from V and 1 from J, leaving 14 bases between them.

The rearrangement links TRBV25-1 to TRBJ2-5; 10 bases map to TRBD2. V dropped 5 bases and J dropped 4; count of bases not matched to a gene: 7. Germline V gene sequence: CDR1 MGHDK, CDR2 SYGVNS. The length of the CDR3 is 15 residues. The CDR3 here is CASSTASGSRETQYF. CDR3 DNA sequence: TGTGCCAGCAGTACGGCTAGCGGGAGTAGAGAGACCCAGTACTTC.

The chain carries TRBV12-5 and TRBJ1-2; D unresolved. With 1 base removed from V and 1 base from J, the gap between germline ends came to 4 bases. This CDR3 has 13 amino acids. Per germline, CDR1 LGHNT and CDR2 FRNRAP. As DNA, the CDR3 is TGTGCTAGTGGTTTGGACAGTAACTATGGCTACACCTTC. Protein product: CASGLDSNYGYTF.

The rearrangement links TRBV6-1 to TRBJ1-5; D may be TRBD1 (6 bases). The length of the CDR3 is 14 residues. Germline V gives CDR1 MNHNS, CDR2 SASEGT. The V end was cut by 3 bases, the J end by 11 bases, with 17 bases between. The CDR3 spells CASSEGTMWTAQHF. The DNA of the CDR3 is TGTGCCAGCAGTGAGGGTACAATGTGGACAGCCCAGCATTTT.

Regarding this clone: Distinct nucleotide sequences in the sample also encode this CDR3. The chain recombines TRBV5-1 with TRBJ2-7; tentative D call: TRBD1 (6 bases). The CDR3 spans 15 residues. The V end lost 0 bases, the J end lost 0 bases, and 10 bases lay between the germline ends. CDR1 is SGHRS and CDR2 is YFSETQ in the germline V gene. The CDR3: CASSLVDRNSYEQYF. In DNA form, the CDR3 reads TGCGCCAGCAGCTTGGTGGACAGAAACTCCTACGAGCAGTACTTC.

The rearrangement links TRBV18 to TRBJ2-7, with TRBD1 matching 11 bases. V shed 1 base and J 3 bases; nucleotides not matched to a gene: 2. Looked up from germline, CDR1 is KGHSH and CDR2 is LQKENI. The CDR3 runs 15 residues. DNA of the CDR3: TGTGCCAGCTCACCACGGGACAGGGGGTTCTACGAGCAGTACTTC. As protein: CASSPRDRGFYEQYF. Complete variable domain (other parts from reference TRBV18 and TRBJ2-7): NAGVMQNPRHLVRRRGQEARLRCSPMKGHSHVYWYRQLPEEGLKFMVYLQKENIIDESGMPKERFSAEFPKEGPSILRIQQVVRGDSAAYFCASSPRDRGFYEQYFGPGTRLTVT.

As DNA, the CDR3 is TGTGCCAGCAGCCCTTGGACAGTGCGCCTGGAATCGCAGTTCTTC. It translates to CASSPWTVRLESQFF. The chain employs TRBV7-2 and TRBJ2-1, with D possibly matching TRBD1 (6 bases). V was cut by 5 bases and J by 12 bases, with 23 bases left in between. The length of the CDR3 is 15 residues. CDR1 SGHTA and CDR2 FQGNSA come from the germline V gene.